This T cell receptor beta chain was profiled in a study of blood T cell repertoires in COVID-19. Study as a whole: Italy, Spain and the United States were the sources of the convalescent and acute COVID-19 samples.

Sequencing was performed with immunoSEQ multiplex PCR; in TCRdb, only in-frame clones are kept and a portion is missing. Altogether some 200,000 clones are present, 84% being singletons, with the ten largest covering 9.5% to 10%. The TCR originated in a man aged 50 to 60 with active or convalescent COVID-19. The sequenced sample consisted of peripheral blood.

The CDR3 loop reads CASSLKTDNQPQHF. CDR3 nucleotides: TGTGCCAGCAGCTTGAAGACAGACAATCAGCCCCAGCATTTT. The chain uses TRBV5-6 and TRBJ1-5, with a tentative D call TRBD1 (5 bases). V gave up 1 base and J gave up 3 bases, with 8 bases separating them. CDR3 length: 14 amino acids. Germline CDR1 and CDR2: SGHDT and YYEEEE.